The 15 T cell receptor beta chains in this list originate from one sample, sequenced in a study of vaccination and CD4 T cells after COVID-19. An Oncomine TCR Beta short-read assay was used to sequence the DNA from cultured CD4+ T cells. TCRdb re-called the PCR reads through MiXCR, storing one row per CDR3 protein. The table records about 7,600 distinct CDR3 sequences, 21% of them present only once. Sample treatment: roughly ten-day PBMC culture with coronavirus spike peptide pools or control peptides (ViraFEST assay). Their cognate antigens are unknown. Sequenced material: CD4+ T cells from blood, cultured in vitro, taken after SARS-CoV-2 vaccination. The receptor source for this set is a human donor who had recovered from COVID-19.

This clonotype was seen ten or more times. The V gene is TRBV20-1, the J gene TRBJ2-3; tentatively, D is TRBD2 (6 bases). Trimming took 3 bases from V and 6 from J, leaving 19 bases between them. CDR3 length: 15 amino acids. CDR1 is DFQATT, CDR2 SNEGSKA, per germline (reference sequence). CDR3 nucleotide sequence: TGCAGTGCTAGTGCAACCGGGACTGGTGCGGATACGCAGTATTTT. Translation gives CSASATGTGADTQYF.

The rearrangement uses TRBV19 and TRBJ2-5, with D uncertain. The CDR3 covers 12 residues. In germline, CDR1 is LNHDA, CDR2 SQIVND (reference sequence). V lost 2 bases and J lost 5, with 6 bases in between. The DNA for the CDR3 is TGTGCCAGTAGTATAACTGGGGAGACCCAGTACTTC. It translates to CASSITGETQYF.

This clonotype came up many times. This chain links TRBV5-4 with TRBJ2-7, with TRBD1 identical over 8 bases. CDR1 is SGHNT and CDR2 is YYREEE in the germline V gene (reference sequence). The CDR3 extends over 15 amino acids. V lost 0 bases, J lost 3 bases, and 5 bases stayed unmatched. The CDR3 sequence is CASSLGRTGNYEQYF. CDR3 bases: TGTGCCAGCAGCTTGGGCCGGACAGGGAACTACGAGCAGTACTTC.

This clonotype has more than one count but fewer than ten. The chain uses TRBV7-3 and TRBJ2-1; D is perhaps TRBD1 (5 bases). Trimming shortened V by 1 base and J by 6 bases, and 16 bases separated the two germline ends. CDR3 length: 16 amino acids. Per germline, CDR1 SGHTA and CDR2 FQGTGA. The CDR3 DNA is TGTGCCAGCAGCTTAAGGCCCCGGCAGGGTGGCAATGAGCAGTTCTTC. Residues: CASSLRPRQGGNEQFF.

Written as DNA, the CDR3 is TGCGCCAGCAGCTTAAACAGAGGCGAGCAGTACTTC. This sequence encodes CASSLNRGEQYF. This sequence joins TRBV5-1 and TRBJ2-7; D gene ambiguous. Trimming pared 2 bases from V and 6 bases from J, leaving 9 bases between. CDR3 length: 12 residues. Per the germline V gene, CDR1 is SGHRS and CDR2 is YFSETQ.

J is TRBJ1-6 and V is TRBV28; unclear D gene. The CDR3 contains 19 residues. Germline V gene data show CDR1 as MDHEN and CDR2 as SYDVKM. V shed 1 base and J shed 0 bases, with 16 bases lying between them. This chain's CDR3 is CASSLYFRAGSSYNSPLHF. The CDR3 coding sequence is TGTGCCAGCAGTTTATATTTCCGTGCAGGCAGCTCCTATAATTCACCCCTCCACTTT.

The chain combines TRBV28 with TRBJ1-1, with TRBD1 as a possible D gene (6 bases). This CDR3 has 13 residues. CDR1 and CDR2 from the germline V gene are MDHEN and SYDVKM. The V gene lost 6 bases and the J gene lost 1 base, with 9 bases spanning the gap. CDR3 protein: CASSQTGNTEAFF. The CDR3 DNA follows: TGTGCCAGCAGCCAGACAGGGAACACTGAAGCTTTCTTT.

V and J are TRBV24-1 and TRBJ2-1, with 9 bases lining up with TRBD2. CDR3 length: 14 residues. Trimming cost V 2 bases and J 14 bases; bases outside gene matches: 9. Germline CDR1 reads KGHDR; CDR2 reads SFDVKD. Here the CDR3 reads CATSDSLAGESKFF. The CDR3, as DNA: TGTGCCACCAGTGATTCCTTAGCGGGAGAGTCAAAGTTCTTC.

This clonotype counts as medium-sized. The CDR3: CASSLRQGNLYGYTF. The CDR3 DNA reads as TGTGCCAGCAGTTTACGACAGGGGAACCTCTATGGCTACACCTTC. The V gene is TRBV27, the J gene TRBJ1-2, with 8 bases matching TRBD1. The CDR3 is 15 residues long. The junction had 6 bases not matched to a gene; V was cut back by 2 bases and J by 4 bases. The germline gives CDR1 MNHEY, CDR2 SMNVEV (reference sequence).

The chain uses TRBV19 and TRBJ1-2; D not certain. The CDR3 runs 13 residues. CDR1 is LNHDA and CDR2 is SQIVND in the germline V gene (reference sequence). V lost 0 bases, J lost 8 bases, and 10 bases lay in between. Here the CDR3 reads CASSIEEGFGYTF. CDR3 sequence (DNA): TGTGCCAGTAGTATAGAGGAGGGTTTCGGCTACACCTTC.

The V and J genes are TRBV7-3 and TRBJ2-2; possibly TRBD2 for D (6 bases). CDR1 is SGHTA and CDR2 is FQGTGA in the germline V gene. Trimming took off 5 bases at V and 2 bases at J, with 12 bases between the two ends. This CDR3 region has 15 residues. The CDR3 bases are TGTGCCAGCAGCGCGGGGCAGAGAAACACCGGGGAGCTGTTTTTT. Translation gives CASSAGQRNTGELFF.

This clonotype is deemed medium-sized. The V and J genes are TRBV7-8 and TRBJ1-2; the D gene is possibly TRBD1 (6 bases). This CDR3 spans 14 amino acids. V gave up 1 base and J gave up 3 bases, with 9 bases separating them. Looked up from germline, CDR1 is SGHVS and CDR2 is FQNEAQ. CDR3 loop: CASSLGPGDYGYTF. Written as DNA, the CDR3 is TGTGCCAGCAGCTTAGGGCCAGGGGACTATGGCTACACCTTC.

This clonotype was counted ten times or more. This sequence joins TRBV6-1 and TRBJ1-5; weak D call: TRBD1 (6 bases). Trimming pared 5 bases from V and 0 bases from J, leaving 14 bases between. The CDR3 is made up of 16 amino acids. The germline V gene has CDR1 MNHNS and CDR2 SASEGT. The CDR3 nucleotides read TGTGCCAGCAGTCCCCTCGACAGGCGTAGCAATCAGCCCCAGCATTTT. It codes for CASSPLDRRSNQPQHF.

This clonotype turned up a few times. CDR3 nucleotides: TGTGCCAGCAGTTACTCGGGACAGGGATACGAGCAGTACTTC. It is translated as CASSYSGQGYEQYF. The gene calls are TRBV6-5 and TRBJ2-7; 9 nucleotides line up with TRBD1. CDR3 length equals 14 residues. CDR1 and CDR2 (germline): MNHEY, SVGAGI. V shed 0 bases, J shed 4 bases, and the junction held 1 base outside the gene matches.

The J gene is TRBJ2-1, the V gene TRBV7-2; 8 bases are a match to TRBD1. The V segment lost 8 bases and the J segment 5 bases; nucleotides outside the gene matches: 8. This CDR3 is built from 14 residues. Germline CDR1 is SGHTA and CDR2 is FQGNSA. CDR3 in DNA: TGTGCCAGCCACGCAGGGACAGGCAACAATGAGCAGTTCTTC. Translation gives CASHAGTGNNEQFF.